This entry concerns a single T cell receptor (beta chain). Distinct nucleotide sequences in the sample also encode this CDR3. The data originate from a study of shared clonotypes between healthy human individuals. This CDR3 has 15 amino acids. The V and J ends lost 1 base and 0 bases respectively, with 9 bases between them. Germline CDR1 and CDR2: MGHRA and YSYEKL. Some clones are missing from TCRdb's copy, which holds only in-frame ones; the method was immunoSEQ multiplex PCR. The profile shows over 2 million clones, approximately 95% of them singletons. CD4+ cells yielded CD45RA+ naive and CD45RA-negative memory subsets.

This clonotype was obtained from a man younger than 30 in good health. The sequenced material came from naive CD4+ T cells sorted from blood. Subset: CD45RA+ positively selected. J is TRBJ1-1 and V is TRBV4-1, with D possibly being TRBD1 (6 bases). CDR3 in DNA: TGCGCCAGCAGCCAAGTGACAGGTGTGAACACTGAAGCTTTCTTT. Encoded protein: CASSQVTGVNTEAFF.